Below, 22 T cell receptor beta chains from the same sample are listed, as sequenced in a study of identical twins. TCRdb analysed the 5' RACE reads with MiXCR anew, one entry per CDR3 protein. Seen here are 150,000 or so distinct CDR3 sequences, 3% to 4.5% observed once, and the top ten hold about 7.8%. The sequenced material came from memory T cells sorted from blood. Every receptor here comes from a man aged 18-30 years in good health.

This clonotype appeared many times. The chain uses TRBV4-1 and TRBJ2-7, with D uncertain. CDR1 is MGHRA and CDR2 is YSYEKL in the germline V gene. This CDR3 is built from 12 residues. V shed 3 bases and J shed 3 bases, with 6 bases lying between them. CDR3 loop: CASSQTRYEQYF. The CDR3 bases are TGCGCCAGCAGCCAGACTCGCTACGAGCAGTACTTC.

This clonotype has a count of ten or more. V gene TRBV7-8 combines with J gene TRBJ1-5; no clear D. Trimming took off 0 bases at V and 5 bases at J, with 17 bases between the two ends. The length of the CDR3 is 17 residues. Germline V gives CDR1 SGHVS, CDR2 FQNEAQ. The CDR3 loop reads CASSLATGNLFYQPQHF. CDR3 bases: TGTGCCAGCAGCTTAGCGACCGGGAACCTTTTTTATCAGCCCCAGCATTTT.

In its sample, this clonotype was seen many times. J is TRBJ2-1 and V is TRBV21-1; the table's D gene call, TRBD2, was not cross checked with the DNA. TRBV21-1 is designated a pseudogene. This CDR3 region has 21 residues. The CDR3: CASSTPIPGLVLEGSYNEQFF. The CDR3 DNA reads TGTGCCAGCAGCACGCCAATTCCGGGACTAGTTCTTGAGGGGTCCTACAATGAGCAGTTCTTC.

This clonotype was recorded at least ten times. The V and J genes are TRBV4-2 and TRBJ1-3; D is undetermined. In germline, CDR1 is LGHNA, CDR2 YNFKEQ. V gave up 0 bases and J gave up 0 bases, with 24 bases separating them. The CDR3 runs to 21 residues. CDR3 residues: CASSQEVPSPGRLSSGNTIYF. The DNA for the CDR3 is TGTGCCAGCAGCCAAGAGGTCCCCTCACCCGGACGCCTAAGCTCTGGAAACACCATATATTTT.

The chain's CDR3 is CASSQESATMGELFF. Here the CDR3 DNA reads TGCGCCAGCAGCCAAGAGTCCGCGACTATGGGGGAGCTGTTTTTT. The chain links TRBV4-3 to TRBJ2-2, with D perhaps matching TRBD2 (5 bases). Per the germline V gene, CDR1 is LGHNA and CDR2 is YSLEER. V lost 0 bases, J lost 8 bases, and 13 bases lay in between. The CDR3 has 15 amino acids.

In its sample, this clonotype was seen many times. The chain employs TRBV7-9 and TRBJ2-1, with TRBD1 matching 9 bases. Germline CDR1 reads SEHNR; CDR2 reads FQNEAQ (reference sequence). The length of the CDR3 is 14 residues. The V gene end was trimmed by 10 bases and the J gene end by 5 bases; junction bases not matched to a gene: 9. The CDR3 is CATQPGQGNNEQFF. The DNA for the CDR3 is TGTGCCACCCAACCGGGACAGGGTAACAATGAGCAGTTCTTC.

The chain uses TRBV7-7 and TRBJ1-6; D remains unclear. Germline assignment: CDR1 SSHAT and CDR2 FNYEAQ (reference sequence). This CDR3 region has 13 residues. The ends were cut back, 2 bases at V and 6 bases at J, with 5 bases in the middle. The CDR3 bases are TGTGCCAGCAGCTTATACAGTAATTCACCCCTCCACTTT. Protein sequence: CASSLYSNSPLHF.

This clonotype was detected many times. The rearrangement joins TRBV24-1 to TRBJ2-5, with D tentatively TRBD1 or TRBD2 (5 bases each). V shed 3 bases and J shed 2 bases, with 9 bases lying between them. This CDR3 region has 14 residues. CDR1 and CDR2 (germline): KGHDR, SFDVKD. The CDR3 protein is CATSDPGTQETQYF. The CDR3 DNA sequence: TGTGCCACCAGTGATCCGGGGACGCAAGAGACCCAGTACTTC.

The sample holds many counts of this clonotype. The CDR3 nucleotides read TGTGCCAGCAGTTTGGGCGGGCCCACCGGGGAGCTGTTTTTT. It yields the protein CASSLGGPTGELFF. The chain employs TRBV12-3 or TRBV12-4 and TRBJ2-2, with D possibly TRBD2 on 5 matching bases. CDR3 length: 14 amino acids. Trimming removed 3 bases at V and 4 bases at J, with 9 bases between.

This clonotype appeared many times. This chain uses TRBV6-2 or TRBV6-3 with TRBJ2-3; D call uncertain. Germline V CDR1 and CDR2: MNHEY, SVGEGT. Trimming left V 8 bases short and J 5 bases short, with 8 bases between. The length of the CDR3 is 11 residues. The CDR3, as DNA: TGTGCCAGCGACACGGGAGATACGCAGTATTTT. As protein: CASDTGDTQYF.

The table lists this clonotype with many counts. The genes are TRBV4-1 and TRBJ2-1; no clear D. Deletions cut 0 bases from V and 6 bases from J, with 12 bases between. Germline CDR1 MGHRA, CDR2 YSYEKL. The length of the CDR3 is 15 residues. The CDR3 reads CASSQEMTQANEQFF. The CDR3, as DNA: TGCGCCAGCAGCCAAGAAATGACGCAGGCCAATGAGCAGTTCTTC.

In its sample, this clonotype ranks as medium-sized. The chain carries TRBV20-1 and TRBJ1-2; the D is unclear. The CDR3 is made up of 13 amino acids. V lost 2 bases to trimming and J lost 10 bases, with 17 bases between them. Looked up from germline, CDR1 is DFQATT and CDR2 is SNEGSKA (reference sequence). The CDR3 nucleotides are TGCAGTGCTAGAAGAGGCTACATTCCCTTCTACACCTTC. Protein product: CSARRGYIPFYTF.

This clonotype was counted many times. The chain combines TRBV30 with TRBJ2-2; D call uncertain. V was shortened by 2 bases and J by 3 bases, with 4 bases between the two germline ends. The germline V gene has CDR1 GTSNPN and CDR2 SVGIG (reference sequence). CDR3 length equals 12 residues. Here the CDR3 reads CAWSWYTGELFF. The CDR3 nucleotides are TGTGCCTGGAGTTGGTACACCGGGGAGCTGTTTTTT.

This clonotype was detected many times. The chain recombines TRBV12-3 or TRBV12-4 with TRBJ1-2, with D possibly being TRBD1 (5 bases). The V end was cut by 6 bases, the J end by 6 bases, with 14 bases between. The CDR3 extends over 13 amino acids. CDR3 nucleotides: TGTGCCAGCAGGGAAACCGGGACGCATGGCTACACCTTC. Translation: CASRETGTHGYTF.

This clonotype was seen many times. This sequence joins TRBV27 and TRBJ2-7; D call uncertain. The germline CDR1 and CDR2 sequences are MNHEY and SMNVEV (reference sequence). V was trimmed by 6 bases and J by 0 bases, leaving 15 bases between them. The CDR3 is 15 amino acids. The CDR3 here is CASSPRVLLSYEQYF. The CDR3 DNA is TGTGCCAGCAGCCCCCGGGTCCTACTCTCCTACGAGCAGTACTTC.

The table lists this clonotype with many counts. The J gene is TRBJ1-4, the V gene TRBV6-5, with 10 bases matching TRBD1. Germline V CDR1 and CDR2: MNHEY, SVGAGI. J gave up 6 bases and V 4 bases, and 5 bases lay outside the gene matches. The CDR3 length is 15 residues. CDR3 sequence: CASSSYGTGDEKLFF. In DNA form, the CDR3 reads TGTGCCAGCAGTTCTTACGGGACAGGGGATGAAAAACTGTTTTTT.

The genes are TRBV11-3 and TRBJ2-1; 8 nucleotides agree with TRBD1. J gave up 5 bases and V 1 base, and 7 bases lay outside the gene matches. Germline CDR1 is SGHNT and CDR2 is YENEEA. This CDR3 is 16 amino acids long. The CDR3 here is CASSLVQRTGHNEQFF. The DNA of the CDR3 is TGTGCCAGCAGCTTAGTACAACGGACAGGGCACAATGAGCAGTTCTTC.

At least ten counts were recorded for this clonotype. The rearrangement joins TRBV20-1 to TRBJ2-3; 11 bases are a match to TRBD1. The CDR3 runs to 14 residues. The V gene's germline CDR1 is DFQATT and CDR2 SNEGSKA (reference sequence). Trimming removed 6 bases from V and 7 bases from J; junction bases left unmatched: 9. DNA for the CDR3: TGCAGTGCACCCGGACAGGGGGCGCGTCATACGCAGTATTTT. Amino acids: CSAPGQGARHTQYF.

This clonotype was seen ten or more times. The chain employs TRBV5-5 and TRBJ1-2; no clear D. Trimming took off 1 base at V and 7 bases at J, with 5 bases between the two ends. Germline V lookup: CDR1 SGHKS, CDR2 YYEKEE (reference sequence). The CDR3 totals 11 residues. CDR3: CASSLSGGYTF. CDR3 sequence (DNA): TGTGCCAGCAGCTTGTCTGGTGGCTACACCTTC.

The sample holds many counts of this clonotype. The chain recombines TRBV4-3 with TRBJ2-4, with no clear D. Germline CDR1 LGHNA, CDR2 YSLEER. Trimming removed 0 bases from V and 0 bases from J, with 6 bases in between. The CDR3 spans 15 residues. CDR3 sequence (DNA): TGCGCCAGCAGCCAAGAAACAGAAGCCAAAAACATTCAGTACTTC. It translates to CASSQETEAKNIQYF.

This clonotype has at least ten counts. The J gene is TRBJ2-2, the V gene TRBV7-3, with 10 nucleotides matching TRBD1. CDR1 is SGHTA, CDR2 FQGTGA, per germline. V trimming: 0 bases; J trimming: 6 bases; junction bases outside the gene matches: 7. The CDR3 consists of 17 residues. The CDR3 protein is CASSLTRDRGSAGELFF. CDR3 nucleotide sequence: TGTGCCAGCAGCTTAACTAGGGACAGGGGTAGCGCCGGGGAGCTGTTTTTT.

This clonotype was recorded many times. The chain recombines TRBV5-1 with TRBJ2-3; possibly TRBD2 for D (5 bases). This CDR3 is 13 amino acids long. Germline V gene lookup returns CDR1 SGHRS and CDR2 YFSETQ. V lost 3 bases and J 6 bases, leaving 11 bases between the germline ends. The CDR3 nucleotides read TGCGCCAGCAGCTCGGGAACCCCCGATACGCAGTATTTT. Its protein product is CASSSGTPDTQYF.